Described below is a single TCR beta chain sequence and its context. The PCR made use of 60 Vbeta and 13 Jbeta primers. The table came from immunoSEQ multiplex PCR; TCRdb's copy has only in-frame clones and leaves some out. The sample carries roughly 120,000 clones, about three quarters recorded once. This entry comes from a study of cytomegalovirus exposure and HLA in healthy donors. The V gene's germline CDR1 is SGHNT and CDR2 YYREEE (reference sequence). Trimming removed 1 base from V and 9 bases from J, with 14 bases in between. The CDR3 has 15 residues. The receptor's source is a man in his fifties or sixties in good health and CMV-seronegative. The sequenced material came from PBMCs. The rearrangement links TRBV5-4 to TRBJ1-6, with TRBD1 as a possible D gene (5 bases). The DNA of the CDR3 is TGTGCCAGCAGCTTGTCGCAGGGCGTCCCTTCACCCCTCCACTTT. Amino acids: CASSLSQGVPSPLHF. Drawing the rest from reference TRBV5-4 and TRBJ1-6, the complete variable domain is ETGVTQSPTHLIKTRGQQVTLRCSSQSGHNTVSWYQQALGQGPQFIFQYYREEENGRGNFPPRFSGLQFPNYSSELNVNALELDDSALYLCASSLSQGVPSPLHFGNGTRLTVT.